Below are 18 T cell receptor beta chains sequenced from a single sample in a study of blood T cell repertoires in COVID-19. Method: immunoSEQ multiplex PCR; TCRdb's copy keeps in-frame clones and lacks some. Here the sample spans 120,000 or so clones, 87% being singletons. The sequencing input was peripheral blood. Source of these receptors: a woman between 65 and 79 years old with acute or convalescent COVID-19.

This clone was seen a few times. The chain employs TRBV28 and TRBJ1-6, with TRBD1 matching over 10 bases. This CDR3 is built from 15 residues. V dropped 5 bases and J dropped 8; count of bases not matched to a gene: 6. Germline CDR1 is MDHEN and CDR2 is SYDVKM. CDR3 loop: CASSTGQGYYSPLHF. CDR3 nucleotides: TGTGCCAGCAGTACGGGACAGGGGTATTATTCACCCCTCCACTTT.

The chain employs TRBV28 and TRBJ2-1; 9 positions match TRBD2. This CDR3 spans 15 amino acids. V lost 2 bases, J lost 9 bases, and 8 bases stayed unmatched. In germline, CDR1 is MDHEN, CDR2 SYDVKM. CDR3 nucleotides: TGTGCCAGCAGTTTAGCGGGGGGGCGTGTTGGTGAGCAGTTCTTC. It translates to CASSLAGGRVGEQFF.

The CDR3 here is CASSLERAGDGYTF. The CDR3 nucleotides are TGTGCCAGCAGCTTAGAAAGGGCAGGGGATGGCTACACCTTC. The chain joins TRBV11-2 to TRBJ1-2; D might be TRBD1 (6 bases). V was shortened by 0 bases and J by 6 bases, with 11 bases between the two germline ends. Germline V lookup: CDR1 SGHAT, CDR2 FQNNGV. The CDR3 sequence is 14 residues long.

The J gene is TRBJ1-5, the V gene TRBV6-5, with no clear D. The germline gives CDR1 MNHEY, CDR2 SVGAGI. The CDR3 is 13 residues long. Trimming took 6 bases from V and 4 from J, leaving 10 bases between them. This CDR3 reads CASSTQENQPQHF. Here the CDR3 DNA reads TGTGCCAGCAGCACTCAGGAAAATCAGCCCCAGCATTTT.

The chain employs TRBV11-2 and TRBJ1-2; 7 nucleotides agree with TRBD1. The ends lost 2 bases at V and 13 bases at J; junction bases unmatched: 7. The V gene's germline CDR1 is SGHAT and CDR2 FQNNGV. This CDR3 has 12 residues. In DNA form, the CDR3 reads TGTGCCAGCAGCTTATTAGAGGGGGCGGGCACCTTC. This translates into CASSLLEGAGTF.

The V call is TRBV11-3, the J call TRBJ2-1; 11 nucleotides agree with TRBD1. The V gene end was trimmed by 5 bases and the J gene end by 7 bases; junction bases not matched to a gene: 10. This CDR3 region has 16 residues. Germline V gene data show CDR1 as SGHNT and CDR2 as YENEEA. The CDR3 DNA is TGTGCCAGCAGCCAGGCGTGGGACAGGGGGGGAAATGAGCAGTTCTTC. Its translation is CASSQAWDRGGNEQFF.

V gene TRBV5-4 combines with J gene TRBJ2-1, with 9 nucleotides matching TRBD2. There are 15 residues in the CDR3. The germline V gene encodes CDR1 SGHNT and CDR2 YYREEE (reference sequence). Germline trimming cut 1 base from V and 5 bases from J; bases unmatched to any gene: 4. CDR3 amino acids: CASSLISGGNNEQFF. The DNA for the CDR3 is TGTGCCAGCAGCTTGATCAGCGGGGGGAACAATGAGCAGTTCTTC.

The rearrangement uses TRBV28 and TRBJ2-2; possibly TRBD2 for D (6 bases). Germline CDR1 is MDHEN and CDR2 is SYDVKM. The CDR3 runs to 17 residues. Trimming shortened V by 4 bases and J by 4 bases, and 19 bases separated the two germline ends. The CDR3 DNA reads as TGTGCCAGCAGTTCTTTCCGGAGGGGCCTCCTCACCGGGGAGCTGTTTTTT. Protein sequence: CASSSFRRGLLTGELFF.

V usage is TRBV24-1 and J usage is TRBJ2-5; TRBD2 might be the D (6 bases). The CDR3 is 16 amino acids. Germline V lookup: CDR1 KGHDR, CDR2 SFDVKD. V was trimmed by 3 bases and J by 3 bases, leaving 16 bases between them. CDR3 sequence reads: CATSDRLGGAKETQYF. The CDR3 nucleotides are TGTGCCACCAGTGATAGACTAGGCGGGGCCAAAGAGACCCAGTACTTC.

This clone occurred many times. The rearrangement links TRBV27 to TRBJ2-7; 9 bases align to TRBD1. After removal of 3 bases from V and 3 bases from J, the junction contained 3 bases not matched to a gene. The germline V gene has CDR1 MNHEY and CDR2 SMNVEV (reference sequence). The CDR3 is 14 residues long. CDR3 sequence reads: CASSLWTGDYEQYF. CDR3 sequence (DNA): TGTGCCAGCAGTTTGTGGACAGGGGACTACGAGCAGTACTTC.

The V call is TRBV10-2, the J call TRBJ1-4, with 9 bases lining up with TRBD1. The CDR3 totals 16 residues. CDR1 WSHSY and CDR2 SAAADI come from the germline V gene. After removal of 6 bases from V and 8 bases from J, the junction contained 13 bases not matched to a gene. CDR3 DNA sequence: TGCGCCAGCAGCCCGTCCCGGGACAGGGACCGGGAAAAACTGTTTTTT. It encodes CASSPSRDRDREKLFF.

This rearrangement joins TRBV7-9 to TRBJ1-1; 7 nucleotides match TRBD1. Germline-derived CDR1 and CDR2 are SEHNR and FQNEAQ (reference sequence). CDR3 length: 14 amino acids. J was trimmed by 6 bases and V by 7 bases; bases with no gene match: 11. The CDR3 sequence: CASTIWTGRPEAFF. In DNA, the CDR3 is TGTGCCAGCACAATCTGGACAGGCCGACCTGAAGCTTTCTTT. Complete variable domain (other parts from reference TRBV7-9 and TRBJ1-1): DTGVSQNPRHKITKRGQNVTFRCDPISEHNRLYWYRQTLGQGPEFLTYFQNEAQLEKSRLLSDRFSAERPKGSFSTLEIQRTEQGDSAMYLCASTIWTGRPEAFFGQGTRLTVV.

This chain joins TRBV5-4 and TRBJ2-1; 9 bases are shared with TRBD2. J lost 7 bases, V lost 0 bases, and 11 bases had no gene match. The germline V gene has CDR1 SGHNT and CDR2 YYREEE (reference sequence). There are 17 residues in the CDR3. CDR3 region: CASSLEPTAGGRNEQFF. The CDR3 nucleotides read TGTGCCAGCAGCTTGGAACCAACCGCGGGGGGGCGGAATGAGCAGTTCTTC.

CDR3 sequence: CSVKGGGSGEKLFF. CDR3 nucleotide sequence: TGCAGCGTGAAAGGCGGGGGGTCTGGGGAAAAACTGTTTTTT. The J gene is TRBJ1-4, the V gene TRBV29-1; D possibly corresponds to TRBD1 (5 bases). CDR3 size: 14 residues. V was trimmed by 6 bases and J by 8 bases, leaving 19 bases between them. The germline CDR1 and CDR2 sequences are SQVTM and ANQGSEA.

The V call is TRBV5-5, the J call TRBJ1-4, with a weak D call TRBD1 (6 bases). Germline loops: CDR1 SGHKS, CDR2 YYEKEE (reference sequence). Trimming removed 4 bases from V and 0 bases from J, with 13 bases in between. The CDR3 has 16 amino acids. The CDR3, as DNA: TGTGCCAGCAGCCCCACGGACAGCTCAACTAATGAAAAACTGTTTTTT. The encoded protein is CASSPTDSSTNEKLFF.

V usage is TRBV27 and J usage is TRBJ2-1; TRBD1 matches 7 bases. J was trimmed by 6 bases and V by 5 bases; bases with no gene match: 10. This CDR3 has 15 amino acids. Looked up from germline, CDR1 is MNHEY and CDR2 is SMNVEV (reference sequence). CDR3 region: CASSPKGQLRNEQFF. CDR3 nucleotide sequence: TGTGCCAGCAGTCCAAAGGGACAGCTGCGCAATGAGCAGTTCTTC.

Here the CDR3 DNA reads TGTGCCAGCACCCTTGCGGGAGGGGCTAATTCACCCCTCCACTTT. Protein sequence: CASTLAGGANSPLHF. The chain joins TRBV28 to TRBJ1-6; possible D gene TRBD1, 5 bases. The CDR3 covers 15 residues. The V gene lost 7 bases and the J gene lost 6 bases, with 16 bases spanning the gap. Germline lookup yields CDR1 MDHEN and CDR2 SYDVKM.

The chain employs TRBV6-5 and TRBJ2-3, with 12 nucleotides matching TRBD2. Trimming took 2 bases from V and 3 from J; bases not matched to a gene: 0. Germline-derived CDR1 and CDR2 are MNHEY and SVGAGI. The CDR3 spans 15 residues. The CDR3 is CASSYLAGGTDTQYF. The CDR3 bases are TGTGCCAGCAGTTACCTAGCGGGGGGGACAGATACGCAGTATTTT.